The present T cell receptor beta chain was sequenced within a study of OX40 agonist ivuxolimab in advanced cancers. Study-level information: Ivuxolimab, an antibody that agonizes OX40 (CD134), was administered to the patients.

TCRdb's copy holds only in-frame clones and misses some; the assay was immunoSEQ multiplex PCR. The sample holds about 84,000 clones, under 95% seen once. With regard to this clone: Its antigen remains unidentified.

Points from the study as a whole: Dosing at 0.1 to 3.0 mg/kg was accompanied by clonal expansion of CD4+ and CD8+ blood T cells by week 6.

This CDR3 has 14 amino acids. Germline CDR1 is SGHRS and CDR2 is YFSETQ. The ends lost 6 bases at V and 6 bases at J; junction bases unmatched: 8. This TCR derives from an adult with an advanced solid tumor such as melanoma, head and neck, liver or kidney cancer. The specimen was CD4+ or CD8+ T cells sorted from blood, collected in a trial of the OX40 agonist ivuxolimab. The chain has TRBV5-1 and TRBJ2-1; 8 nucleotides line up with TRBD1. The CDR3 is CASNPRTGLNEQFF. The CDR3 DNA reads as TGCGCCAGCAACCCAAGGACAGGGCTCAATGAGCAGTTCTTC.